This T cell receptor beta chain is from a study of beta chain features in type 1 diabetes. All sorted populations exceeded 98% purity. V shed 5 bases and J shed 8 bases, with 9 bases lying between them. The CDR3 extends over 11 amino acids. Germline lookup yields CDR1 SGHTA and CDR2 FQGNSA. Study results and caveats: A moderate, significant TCRB CDR3 shortening appeared in type 1 diabetes across four CD4+ subsets.

On this clone: Its antigen is not known.

Sequenced material consisted of expressed TCRB transcripts (all of the isolated RNA was reverse transcribed). Sequencing used immunoSEQ multiplex PCR; TCRdb keeps in-frame clones, though not all of them. The sample records roughly 330,000 clones, about 14% being singletons. The sequenced sample was naive CD4+ T cells from blood. The TCR originated in a woman aged 18-35 years with type 1 diabetes. The rearrangement uses TRBV7-2 and TRBJ1-2; D is unclear. CDR3 amino acids: CASSPPEGYTF. DNA of the CDR3: TGTGCCAGCAGCCCCCCCGAGGGCTACACCTTC.